These T cell receptor beta chains were read from a single sample in a study of T cells in Graves' hyperthyroidism and ophthalmopathy. TCRdb itself ran the multiplex PCR reads through MiXCR, one entry per CDR3 protein. Of some 320,000 distinct CDR3 sequences listed, 12% to 15% were seen once; the top ten hold around 32%. The specimen sequenced was blood. Every receptor here comes from a middle-aged woman with Graves' ophthalmopathy. Both conserved end residues are part of each CDR3. A D gene is named only where the DNA matches it firmly. Clone size is given for some rows only: seen once, a few or many times, or a class if the clone is expanded.

V: TRBV6-2/TRBV6-3
J: TRBJ1-5
D: TRBD1
size: many
DNA: TGTGCCAGCGCCCTCGGGGCTACAGGGGGCGTCCAGCCCCAGCATTTT
CDR3: CASALGATGGVQPQHF

V: TRBV19
J: TRBJ2-7
D: NA
size: NA
DNA: TGTGCCAGTAGTTTTCCGAACAGGCGAACCTACGAGCAGTACTTC
CDR3: CASSFPNRRTYEQYF

V: TRBV15
J: TRBJ1-3
D: NA
size: NA
DNA: TGTGCCACCAGCAGTAGTCTAGGCACCATATATTTT
CDR3: CATSSSLGTIYF

V: TRBV6-2/TRBV6-3
J: TRBJ2-5
D: NA
size: NA
DNA: TGTGCCAGCAGGGGTTCCGAACGGGAGACCCAGTACTTC
CDR3: CASRGSERETQYF

V: TRBV3-1
J: TRBJ2-5
D: TRBD2
size: many
DNA: TGTGCCAGCAGCCAAGGCTTTGGCGGGGGATTTGAGACCCAGTACTTC
CDR3: CASSQGFGGGFETQYF

V: TRBV7-2
J: TRBJ2-3
D: TRBD1
size: many
DNA: TGTGCCAGCAGCGTGGACAGGGGGGGGGATACGCAGTATTTT
CDR3: CASSVDRGGDTQYF

V: TRBV11-2
J: TRBJ1-6
D: NA
size: NA
DNA: TGTGCCAGCAGCTTCAATGCTTCACCCCTCCACTTT
CDR3: CASSFNASPLHF

V: TRBV2
J: TRBJ2-6
D: NA
size: many
DNA: TGTGCCAGCAGTTATGGGGCCAACGTCCTGACTTTC
CDR3: CASSYGANVLTF

V: TRBV28
J: TRBJ1-2
D: NA
size: NA
DNA: TGTGCCAGCAGTTTACCCCCGGGGCCCTATGGCTACACCTTC
CDR3: CASSLPPGPYGYTF

V: TRBV20-1
J: TRBJ2-2
D: NA
size: NA
DNA: TGCAGTGCTAGAGATGCCCGAGCGAACACCGGGGAGCTGTTTTTT
CDR3: CSARDARANTGELFF

V: TRBV3-1
J: TRBJ1-1
D: TRBD1
size: many
DNA: TGTGCCAGCAGCCCTCTGGACAGGGGGCCCACTGAAGCTTTCTTT
CDR3: CASSPLDRGPTEAFF

V: TRBV28
J: TRBJ2-1
D: TRBD2
size: many
DNA: TGTGCCACCTGCTCCGGGACTAGCAGGTACAATGAGCAGTTCTTC
CDR3: CATCSGTSRYNEQFF

V: TRBV18
J: TRBJ1-2
D: TRBD1
size: many
DNA: TGTGCCAGCTCACAGGGACAGGAACAAGGCTACACCTTC
CDR3: CASSQGQEQGYTF

V: TRBV20-1
J: TRBJ2-3
D: TRBD1
size: many
DNA: TGCAGTGCTAGAGTTTGGACAGGGGACACAGATACGCAGTATTTT
CDR3: CSARVWTGDTDTQYF

V: TRBV7-2
J: TRBJ2-3
D: NA
size: many
DNA: TGTGCCAGCAGCTATACTGGGCGGGGCCGCACAGATACGCACTATTTT
CDR3: CASSYTGRGRTDTHYF

V: TRBV7-8
J: TRBJ2-7
D: TRBD2
size: few
DNA: TGTGCCAGCAGCGTCCCCCGCCGGCTAGCGGTACACTACGAGCAGTACTTC
CDR3: CASSVPRRLAVHYEQYF

V: TRBV29-1
J: TRBJ2-1
D: TRBD2
size: many
DNA: TGCAGCGTTGAAGATTCAGGGCGGGGGGTCGGCAATGAGCAGTTCTTC
CDR3: CSVEDSGRGVGNEQFF

V: TRBV29-1
J: TRBJ1-1
D: NA
size: many
DNA: TGCAGCGTTGGATTGGACGGGGGAAATACTGAAGCTTTCTTT
CDR3: CSVGLDGGNTEAFF

V: TRBV5-5
J: TRBJ1-1
D: NA
size: few
DNA: TGTGCCAGCAGCGCGTTCCGGGACCCAGTCAGCACTGAAGCTTTCTTT
CDR3: CASSAFRDPVSTEAFF

V: TRBV6-1
J: TRBJ1-1
D: NA
size: many
DNA: TGTGCCAGCAGTGAAGAGATTGGGGGTATAGTTACTGAAGCTTTCTTT
CDR3: CASSEEIGGIVTEAFF

V: TRBV12-3/TRBV12-4
J: TRBJ1-1
D: TRBD1
size: many
DNA: TGTGCCAGCAGTTTACAGGGGGCGGTTGAAGCTTTCTTT
CDR3: CASSLQGAVEAFF

V: TRBV20-1
J: TRBJ2-1
D: TRBD1
size: many
DNA: TGCAGTGCCCGGACAGGGGGCGAGTTAGAACGTGAGCAGTTCTTC
CDR3: CSARTGGELEREQFF

V: TRBV6-1
J: TRBJ2-3
D: NA
size: few
DNA: TGTGCCACCAAAGTCGGGGATACGCAGTATTTT
CDR3: CATKVGDTQYF

V: TRBV14
J: TRBJ1-1
D: NA
size: few
DNA: TGTGCCAGCAGCCAAGATCTTAGGGGACTCGCTTTCTTT
CDR3: CASSQDLRGLAFF

V: TRBV20-1
J: TRBJ1-1
D: TRBD1
size: many
DNA: TGCAGTGCTATCTCCCGACAGGGAGGCACTGAAGCTTTCTTT
CDR3: CSAISRQGGTEAFF